These 16 T cell receptor beta chains were all obtained from the same sample, sequenced in a study of chemoradiotherapy in HPV16-positive cancers. Assay: immunoSEQ multiplex PCR; the TCRdb copy retains only in-frame clones and omits some. The sample has 15,000 or so clones; approximately 90% are singletons. The sample in question was blood, obtained from a patient who underwent chemoradiotherapy. The source of these receptors is a human donor with HPV-associated anogenital cancer.

This chain connects TRBV7-2 to TRBJ2-3; tentatively, D is TRBD2 (6 bases). The CDR3 sequence is 13 residues long. CDR1 is SGHTA and CDR2 is FQGNSA in the germline V gene. V was shortened by 9 bases and J by 3 bases, with 13 bases between the two germline ends. This CDR3 is CASSRGGTDTQYF. CDR3 in DNA: TGTGCCAGTTCTCGTGGGGGGACAGATACGCAGTATTTT. Filled out from reference TRBV7-2 and TRBJ2-3, the complete variable domain reads GAGVSQSPSNKVTEKGKDVELRCDPISGHTALYWYRQSLGQGLEFLIYFQGNSAPDKSGLPSDRFSAERTGGSVSTLTIQRTQQEDSAVYLCASSRGGTDTQYFGPGTRLTVL.

The CDR3 sequence is CAWSAGVTVYGYTF. As DNA, the CDR3 is TGTGCCTGGAGTGCCGGGGTCACTGTCTATGGCTACACCTTC. The chain joins TRBV30 to TRBJ1-2; D is unclear. This CDR3 spans 14 amino acids. Germline V CDR1 and CDR2: GTSNPN, SVGIG (reference sequence). Between the trimmed V and J ends, which lost 1 base and 4 bases, there was a span of 13 bases.

This chain joins TRBV6-5 and TRBJ2-3, with 15 bases fitting TRBD2. CDR3 length: 15 amino acids. Trimming removed 6 bases from V and 8 bases from J; junction bases left unmatched: 6. Germline-derived CDR1 and CDR2 are MNHEY and SVGAGI. Here the CDR3 DNA reads TGTGCCAGCAGATTAGGACTAGCGGGGGGGGTTACGCAGTATTTT. Its protein is CASRLGLAGGVTQYF.

The genes are TRBV27 and TRBJ1-1, with D unresolved. The CDR3 loop spans 13 amino acids. The V and J ends lost 2 bases and 5 bases respectively, with 9 bases between them. The germline V gene has CDR1 MNHEY and CDR2 SMNVEV (reference sequence). The chain's CDR3 is CASSLNSETEAFF. In DNA form, the CDR3 reads TGTGCCAGCAGTTTAAACAGTGAGACTGAAGCTTTCTTT.

This clone occurred once. This sequence joins TRBV6-1 and TRBJ2-2, with TRBD1 matching 8 bases. The germline V gene has CDR1 MNHNS and CDR2 SASEGT. This CDR3 spans 16 amino acids. The trim removed 2 bases at V and 4 bases at J, leaving 6 bases unmatched. CDR3 region: CASSEFSGGLTGELFF. In DNA, the CDR3 is TGTGCCAGCAGTGAATTTTCAGGGGGCCTCACCGGGGAGCTGTTTTTT.

This clone was recorded once. The rearrangement links TRBV6-5 to TRBJ2-2; 8 bases agree with TRBD2. The CDR3 contains 15 residues. V lost 6 bases, J lost 6 bases, and 9 bases stayed unmatched. Germline V gives CDR1 MNHEY, CDR2 SVGAGI. The CDR3 sequence is CASSYATGGAGELFF. The DNA for the CDR3 is TGTGCCAGCAGCTACGCCACGGGGGGGGCCGGGGAGCTGTTTTTT.

This sequence joins TRBV6-5 and TRBJ1-1; D possibly corresponds to TRBD1 (6 bases). There are 16 residues in the CDR3. In germline, CDR1 is MNHEY, CDR2 SVGAGI. V was trimmed by 0 bases and J by 7 bases, leaving 18 bases between them. CDR3 in amino acids: CASSYSGTTRKGEAFF. The CDR3 DNA is TGTGCCAGCAGTTACTCGGGGACAACTCGAAAGGGTGAAGCTTTCTTT.

The chain uses TRBV15 and TRBJ1-1; D may be TRBD1 (5 bases). The CDR3 loop spans 17 amino acids. Trimming stripped 4 bases from V and 0 bases from J, with 18 bases between. Germline CDR1 and CDR2: LNHNV and YYDKDF (reference sequence). DNA of the CDR3: TGTGCCACCAGCACCAATCCGGGACTGAGAATGAACACTGAAGCTTTCTTT. Translation: CATSTNPGLRMNTEAFF.

This clone appeared a single time. CDR3 nucleotides: TGTGCCAGCCGGGACAGGGGGGAGACCCAGTACTTC. It translates to CASRDRGETQYF. The rearrangement uses TRBV27 and TRBJ2-5; 11 nucleotides line up with TRBD1. CDR3 length equals 12 residues. CDR1 and CDR2 (germline): MNHEY, SMNVEV (reference sequence). V was clipped by 8 bases and J by 5 bases; unmatched bases: 1.

The J gene is TRBJ2-5, the V gene TRBV10-3, with 7 bases that match TRBD2. Trimming took 2 bases from V and 1 from J; bases not matched to a gene: 1. This CDR3 contains 14 residues. Per the germline V gene, CDR1 is ENHRY and CDR2 is SYGVKD. The CDR3 reads CAISEGGSQETQYF. CDR3 nucleotide sequence: TGTGCCATCAGTGAGGGCGGGAGCCAAGAGACCCAGTACTTC.

CDR3 sequence: CASSPSLPSKETQYF. Written as DNA, the CDR3 is TGTGCCAGCTCACCATCTCTGCCTAGTAAGGAGACCCAGTACTTC. The chain couples TRBV18 to TRBJ2-5, with no clear D. Trimming pared 2 bases from V and 5 bases from J, leaving 15 bases between. CDR1 and CDR2 from the germline V gene are KGHSH and LQKENI. The CDR3 has 15 residues.

In this sample, this clone turned up once. The rearrangement links TRBV4-1 to TRBJ1-4; 7 nucleotides match TRBD1. The germline gives CDR1 MGHRA, CDR2 YSYEKL. The CDR3 length is 14 residues. V trimming: 5 bases; J trimming: 4 bases; junction bases outside the gene matches: 4. The CDR3 is CASSKDRINEKLFF. CDR3 coding DNA: TGCGCCAGCAGCAAGGACAGGATTAATGAAAAACTGTTTTTT.

This chain joins TRBV7-2 and TRBJ2-5; 9 bases are shared with TRBD2. The V segment lost 0 bases and the J segment 5 bases; nucleotides outside the gene matches: 10. Germline CDR1 reads SGHTA; CDR2 reads FQGNSA. This CDR3 has 17 amino acids. The DNA for the CDR3 is TGTGCCAGCAGCTTAGCCCAGCGGGGGGTCGAGGGGGAGACCCAGTACTTC. This encodes CASSLAQRGVEGETQYF.

V and J are TRBV6-4 and TRBJ1-3; D is possibly TRBD1 (5 bases). The CDR3 sequence is 13 residues long. Germline CDR1 and CDR2: MRHNA and SNTAGT. The V gene lost 2 bases and the J gene lost 3 bases, with 5 bases spanning the gap. In DNA, the CDR3 is TGTGCCAGCAGTGACAGGGGTGGAAACACCATATATTTT. This codes for CASSDRGGNTIYF.

This chain uses TRBV18 with TRBJ2-5, with TRBD2 matching over 8 bases. Germline values: CDR1 KGHSH, CDR2 LQKENI. The CDR3 extends over 15 amino acids. The junction had 4 bases not matched to a gene; V was cut back by 4 bases and J by 0 bases. This chain's CDR3 is CASSLRAGDQETQYF. For the CDR3, the DNA is TGTGCCAGCTCACTTCGAGCGGGGGACCAAGAGACCCAGTACTTC.

This clone appeared a few times. In nucleotides, the CDR3 is TGTGCCAGCAGAAAGGGTGACAGAAATCAGCCCCAGCATTTT. Translated: CASRKGDRNQPQHF. The V and J genes are TRBV2 and TRBJ1-5; D is possibly TRBD1 (5 bases). The CDR3 is 14 amino acids. Trimming removed 6 bases at V and 4 bases at J, with 13 bases between. Germline values: CDR1 SNHLY, CDR2 FYNNEI.